This TCR beta chain was sequenced during a study of chemoradiotherapy in HPV16-positive cancers. Across the study: Functional T-cell assays on a couple of HPV16-positive patients' cells defined candidate HPV-specific clones and common TCR motifs.

As regards this clone: No antigen is known for it.

With 3 bases clipped from V and 5 bases from J, the junction kept 8 bases outside the gene matches. CDR1 and CDR2 (germline): SGHAT, FQNNGV. The CDR3 runs to 15 residues. Some clones are missing from TCRdb's copy, which holds only in-frame ones; the method was immunoSEQ multiplex PCR. This table has over a thousand clones, 90% appearing once. Findings and caveats of the study: Non-HPV-specific T cells did not expand in tumors during treatment, whereas candidate HPV-specific clones and E7-related motifs did. Better recurrence-free survival went with HPV-responsive T-cell expansion in HPV16-positive patients.

Material: tumor tissue, obtained from a patient who underwent chemoradiotherapy. The genes are TRBV11-2 and TRBJ2-5; 8 nucleotides line up with TRBD2. The sequence derives from a human donor with HPV-associated anogenital cancer. The DNA for the CDR3 is TGTGCCAGCAGCTTCCAACTAGCGGACCGTGAGACCCAGTACTTC. As protein: CASSFQLADRETQYF.